This T cell receptor (beta chain) was identified in a study of OX40 agonist ivuxolimab in advanced cancers. Overall study context: Ivuxolimab, which patients received intravenously every 2 weeks, was dosed at 0.01 to 10 mg/kg.

CDR1 and CDR2 (germline): SGHRS, YFSETQ. This CDR3 spans 14 amino acids. The method was immunoSEQ multiplex PCR; TCRdb's version includes in-frame clones alone and lacks a portion of them. This table holds 75,000 to 95,000 clones, approximately 89% found once. Regarding the study as a whole: Averaging showed that CD8+ T cells had more expanded clones than CD4+ did.

Concerning this clone itself: The antigen remains undetermined.

J is TRBJ2-5 and V is TRBV5-1; D gene ambiguous. The J call could be wrong; TRBJ2-7 is a better fit for the DNA end. The TCR was taken from an adult with an advanced solid tumor such as melanoma, head and neck, liver or kidney cancer. The source material was CD4+ or CD8+ T cells sorted from blood, sampled in a trial of the OX40 agonist ivuxolimab. CDR3 residues: CASSRQERSYEQYF. CDR3 DNA sequence: TGCGCCAGCAGCCGGCAGGAAAGGTCCTACGAGCAGTACTTC.